The 19 T cell receptor beta chains below all came from one sample that was sequenced in a study of cytomegalovirus exposure and HLA in healthy donors. Both 60 Vbeta primers and 13 Jbeta primers went into the PCR. This table comes from immunoSEQ multiplex PCR, and its TCRdb copy is limited to in-frame clones, with some not included. The profile shows around 150,000 clones, approximately 80% of them singletons. Sequencing was done on a sample of PBMCs. The receptors stem from a woman aged 45-60 years in good health and CMV-seronegative.

The genes are TRBV2 and TRBJ2-1; 8 positions agree with TRBD1. V was clipped by 6 bases and J by 4 bases; unmatched bases: 5. CDR1 and CDR2 (germline): SNHLY, FYNNEI. The CDR3 sequence is 14 residues long. CDR3 loop: CASSGQGQYNEQFF. The CDR3 DNA follows: TGTGCCAGCAGCGGACAGGGCCAATACAATGAGCAGTTCTTC.

J is TRBJ2-1 and V is TRBV29-1; 11 bases are a match to TRBD2. The CDR3 runs to 14 residues. V shed 4 bases and J 6 bases; nucleotides not matched to a gene: 5. Germline values: CDR1 SQVTM, CDR2 ANQGSEA. CDR3 in amino acids: CSVVSGTSGNEQFF. The CDR3 nucleotides are TGCAGCGTTGTATCCGGGACTAGCGGCAATGAGCAGTTCTTC.

The chain couples TRBV11-3 to TRBJ2-1, with D possibly being TRBD2 (7 bases). The V end lost 4 bases, the J end lost 9 bases, and 10 bases lay between the germline ends. This CDR3 is 12 amino acids long. The germline V gene has CDR1 SGHNT and CDR2 YENEEA. The CDR3 DNA sequence: TGTGCCAGCAGCTCGGGGGGCGTTGAGCAGTTCTTC. This gives the protein CASSSGGVEQFF.

The V and J genes are TRBV29-1 and TRBJ2-3; the D gene is possibly TRBD2 (5 bases). The CDR3 runs to 10 residues. V shed 7 bases and J shed 8 bases, with 10 bases lying between them. The germline CDR1 and CDR2 sequences are SQVTM and ANQGSEA. The CDR3 coding sequence is TGCAGCGCAGGAGGAGGTACGCAGTATTTT. Translated, it gives CSAGGGTQYF.

This chain joins TRBV7-9 and TRBJ2-3; D is perhaps TRBD1 (5 bases). Trimming shortened V by 1 base and J by 9 bases, and 8 bases separated the two germline ends. The CDR3 has 12 residues. CDR1 is SEHNR, CDR2 FQNEAQ, per germline (reference sequence). The CDR3 sequence is CASSLDQGTQYF. The CDR3, as DNA: TGTGCCAGCAGCTTAGATCAGGGAACGCAGTATTTT. Based on the CDR3 plus reference TRBV7-9 and TRBJ2-3, the full variable domain is DTGVSQNPRHKITKRGQNVTFRCDPISEHNRLYWYRQTLGQGPEFLTYFQNEAQLEKSRLLSDRFSAERPKGSFSTLEIQRTEQGDSAMYLCASSLDQGTQYFGPGTRLTVL.

The gene calls are TRBV27 and TRBJ2-7; D may be TRBD1 (6 bases). V was cut by 2 bases and J by 3 bases, with 17 bases left in between. Germline V gene lookup returns CDR1 MNHEY and CDR2 SMNVEV (reference sequence). This CDR3 contains 16 residues. The CDR3 bases are TGTGCCAGCAGTTTAGGGCTCGGACAGTTAAACTACGAGCAGTACTTC. This sequence encodes CASSLGLGQLNYEQYF.

This clone was seen a single time. The chain couples TRBV29-1 to TRBJ1-2; D is unclear. Trimming cost V 6 bases and J 0 bases, with 8 bases left between them. Germline CDR1 reads SQVTM; CDR2 reads ANQGSEA. The CDR3 length is 12 residues. The CDR3 spells CSVRVANYGYTF. CDR3 nucleotide sequence: TGCAGCGTCCGGGTAGCTAACTATGGCTACACCTTC. Looking up the rest from reference TRBV29-1 and TRBJ1-2 gives the full variable domain: SAVISQKPSRDICQRGTSLTIQCQVDSQVTMMFWYRQQPGQSLTLIATANQGSEATYESGFVIDKFPISRPNLTFSTLTVSNMSPEDSSIYLCSVRVANYGYTFGSGTRLTVV.

The V and J genes are TRBV7-9 and TRBJ2-1; TRBD2 matches at 11 bases. The germline V gene has CDR1 SEHNR and CDR2 FQNEAQ (reference sequence). Trimming removed 4 bases from V and 7 bases from J; junction bases left unmatched: 3. This CDR3 has 14 residues. The CDR3 DNA is TGTGCCAGCAGCTCTAGCGGGGGGTTGAATGAGCAGTTCTTC. It is translated as CASSSSGGLNEQFF.

V and J are TRBV28 and TRBJ2-4; no reliable D call. CDR3 length: 15 amino acids. Trimming cost V 6 bases and J 0 bases, with 12 bases left between them. Germline loops: CDR1 MDHEN, CDR2 SYDVKM. The CDR3 DNA reads TGTGCCAGCAGCATAGCTTTTCTAGCCAAAAACATTCAGTACTTC. Its translation: CASSIAFLAKNIQYF.

This sequence joins TRBV7-9 and TRBJ2-1; D perhaps matches TRBD2 (5 bases). Germline V gives CDR1 SEHNR, CDR2 FQNEAQ (reference sequence). The CDR3 sequence is 11 residues long. Trimming pared 7 bases from V and 9 bases from J, leaving 10 bases between. The CDR3 protein is CASTLSGEQFF. For the CDR3, the DNA is TGTGCCAGCACCCTAAGCGGTGAGCAGTTCTTC.

The chain is built from TRBV12-5 and TRBJ2-1, with 7 bases identical to TRBD1. J was trimmed by 10 bases and V by 3 bases; bases with no gene match: 6. CDR3 size: 13 residues. Germline V gene sequence: CDR1 LGHNT, CDR2 FRNRAP. CDR3 sequence reads: CASGFRFRGEQFF. In DNA form, the CDR3 reads TGTGCTAGTGGTTTCCGCTTCAGGGGGGAGCAGTTCTTC.

The chain couples TRBV7-2 to TRBJ2-7; no definite D call. CDR3 length: 15 amino acids. The V end was cut by 2 bases, the J end by 1 base, with 12 bases between. CDR1 and CDR2 (germline): SGHTA, FQGNSA. The DNA for the CDR3 is TGTGCCAGCAGCTTACTCCCGAGCCCGTCCTACGAGCAGTACTTC. Translating it yields CASSLLPSPSYEQYF.

CDR3 nucleotide sequence: TGTGCCAGTGTCGGGGGAAACATTCAGTACTTC. Amino acid sequence: CASVGGNIQYF. This chain joins TRBV19 and TRBJ2-4; the D gene is possibly TRBD2 (6 bases). Trimming left V 8 bases short and J 6 bases short, with 8 bases between. The length of the CDR3 is 11 residues. Germline CDR1 is LNHDA and CDR2 is SQIVND (reference sequence).

V and J are TRBV28 and TRBJ2-7; 8 nucleotides match TRBD1. The germline CDR1 and CDR2 sequences are MDHEN and SYDVKM. This CDR3 has 15 amino acids. Trimming cost V 5 bases and J 2 bases; bases outside gene matches: 8. CDR3 nucleotide sequence: TGTGCCAGCAGTGGCAGGGGGCTTTCCCCCTACGAGCAGTACTTC. Encoded protein: CASSGRGLSPYEQYF.

The rearrangement joins TRBV27 to TRBJ1-6; tentative D call: TRBD1 (5 bases). V lost 0 bases and J lost 10, with 13 bases in between. Germline CDR1 is MNHEY and CDR2 is SMNVEV (reference sequence). This CDR3 has 15 residues. CDR3: CASSLSRGRESPLHF. Here the CDR3 DNA reads TGTGCCAGCAGTTTATCAAGGGGAAGGGAATCACCCCTCCACTTT.

The rearrangement uses TRBV2 and TRBJ2-7; TRBD2 matches 14 bases. The CDR3 is 15 amino acids. Germline V gene lookup returns CDR1 SNHLY and CDR2 FYNNEI. Trimming took 6 bases from V and 1 from J; bases not matched to a gene: 2. The CDR3 coding sequence is TGTGCCAGCAGGGGGACTAGCGGGGGTTCCTACGAGCAGTACTTC. As protein: CASRGTSGGSYEQYF.

The V gene is TRBV27, the J gene TRBJ1-5; a possible D gene is TRBD1 (5 bases). The CDR3 consists of 13 residues. Germline-derived CDR1 and CDR2 are MNHEY and SMNVEV (reference sequence). Trimming left V 2 bases short and J 5 bases short, with 7 bases between. CDR3 region: CASSLTRDQPQHF. The CDR3 coding sequence is TGTGCCAGCAGTTTAACCAGGGATCAGCCCCAGCATTTT.

The V gene is TRBV7-2, the J gene TRBJ1-3; D gene uncertain. The CDR3 consists of 15 residues. Per the germline V gene, CDR1 is SGHTA and CDR2 is FQGNSA. V lost 0 bases to trimming and J lost 0 bases, with 6 bases between them. Written as DNA, the CDR3 is TGTGCCAGCAGCTTAGCATCTGTCTCTGGAAACACCATATATTTT. Amino acid sequence: CASSLASVSGNTIYF.

The chain employs TRBV2 and TRBJ2-2; 7 bases fit TRBD1. Trimming at V came to 4 bases and at J to 5 bases, leaving 13 bases not matched to a gene. This CDR3 region has 17 residues. In germline, CDR1 is SNHLY, CDR2 FYNNEI. DNA for the CDR3: TGTGCCAGCAGTGGATCGACAGGGTCGTGGATAACCGGGGAGCTGTTTTTT. Amino acid sequence: CASSGSTGSWITGELFF. The full variable domain, rest sourced from reference TRBV2 and TRBJ2-2, is EPEVTQTPSHQVTQMGQEVILRCVPISNHLYFYWYRQILGQKVEFLVSFYNNEISEKSEIFDDQFSVERPDGSNFTLKIRSTKLEDSAMYFCASSGSTGSWITGELFFGEGSRLTVL.